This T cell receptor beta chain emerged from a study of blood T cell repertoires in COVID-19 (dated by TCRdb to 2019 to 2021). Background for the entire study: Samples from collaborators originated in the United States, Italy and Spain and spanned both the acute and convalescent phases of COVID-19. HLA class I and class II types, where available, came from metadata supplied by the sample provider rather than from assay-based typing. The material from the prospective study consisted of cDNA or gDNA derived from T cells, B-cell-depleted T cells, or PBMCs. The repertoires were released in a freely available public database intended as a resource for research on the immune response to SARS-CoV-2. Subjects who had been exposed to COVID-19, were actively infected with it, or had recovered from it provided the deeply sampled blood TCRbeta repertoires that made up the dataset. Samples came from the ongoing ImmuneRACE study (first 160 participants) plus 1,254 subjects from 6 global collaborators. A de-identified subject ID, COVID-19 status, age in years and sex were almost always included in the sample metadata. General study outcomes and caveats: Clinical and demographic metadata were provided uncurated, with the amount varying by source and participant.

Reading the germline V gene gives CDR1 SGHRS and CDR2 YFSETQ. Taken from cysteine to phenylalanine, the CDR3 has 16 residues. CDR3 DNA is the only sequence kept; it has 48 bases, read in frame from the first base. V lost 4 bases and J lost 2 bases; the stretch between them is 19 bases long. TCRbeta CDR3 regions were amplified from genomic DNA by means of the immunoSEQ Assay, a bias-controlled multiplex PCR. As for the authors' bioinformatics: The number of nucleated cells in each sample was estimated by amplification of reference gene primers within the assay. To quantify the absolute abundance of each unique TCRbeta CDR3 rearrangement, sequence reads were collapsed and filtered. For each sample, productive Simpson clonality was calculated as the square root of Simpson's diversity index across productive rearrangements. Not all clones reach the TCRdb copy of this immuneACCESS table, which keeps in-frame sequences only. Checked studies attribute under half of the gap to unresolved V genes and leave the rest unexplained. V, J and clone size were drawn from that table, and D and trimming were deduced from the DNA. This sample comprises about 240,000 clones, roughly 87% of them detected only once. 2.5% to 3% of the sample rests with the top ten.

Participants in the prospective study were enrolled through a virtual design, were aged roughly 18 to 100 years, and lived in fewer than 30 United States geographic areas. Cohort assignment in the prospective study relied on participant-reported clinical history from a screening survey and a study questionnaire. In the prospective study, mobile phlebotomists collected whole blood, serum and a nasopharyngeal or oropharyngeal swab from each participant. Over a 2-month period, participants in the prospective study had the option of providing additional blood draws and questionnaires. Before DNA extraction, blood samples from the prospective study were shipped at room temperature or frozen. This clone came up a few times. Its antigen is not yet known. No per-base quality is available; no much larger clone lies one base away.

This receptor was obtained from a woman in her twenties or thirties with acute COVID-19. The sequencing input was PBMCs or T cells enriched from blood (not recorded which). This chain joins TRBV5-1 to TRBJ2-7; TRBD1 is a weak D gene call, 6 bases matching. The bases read TGCGCCAGCAGCCCAGCCGGGACAATGCCTACCTACGAGCAGTACTTC. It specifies CASSPAGTMPTYEQYF.